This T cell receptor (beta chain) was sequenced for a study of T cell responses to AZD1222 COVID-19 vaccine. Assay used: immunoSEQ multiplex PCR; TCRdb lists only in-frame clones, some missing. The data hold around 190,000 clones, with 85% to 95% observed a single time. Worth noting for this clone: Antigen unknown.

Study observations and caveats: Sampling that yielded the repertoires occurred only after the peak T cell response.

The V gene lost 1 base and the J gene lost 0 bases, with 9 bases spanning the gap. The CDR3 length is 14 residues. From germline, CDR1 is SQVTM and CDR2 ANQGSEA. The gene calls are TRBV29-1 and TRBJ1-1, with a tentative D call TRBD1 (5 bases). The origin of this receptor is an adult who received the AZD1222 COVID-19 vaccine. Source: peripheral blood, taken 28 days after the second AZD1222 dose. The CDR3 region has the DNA TGCAGCGTTGAAGTGGGACCTGTGAACACTGAAGCTTTCTTT. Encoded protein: CSVEVGPVNTEAFF.